This entry concerns a single T cell receptor beta chain. Its antigen is unknown. 13 Jbeta primers and 60 Vbeta primers were used for the PCR. The data were produced by immunoSEQ multiplex PCR, yet TCRdb's version contains in-frame clones alone and is incomplete. The sample holds 150,000 to 250,000 clones, approximately 80% seen once. This sample stems from a study of cytomegalovirus exposure and HLA in healthy donors. The CDR3 contains 15 residues. Germline V gene sequence: CDR1 MNHNS, CDR2 SASEGT. Trimming removed 5 bases at V and 2 bases at J, with 16 bases between. Study results and caveats: Most CMV-associated TCR beta chains were later found to appear HLA-restricted. Researchers had no immune exposure information except CMV serostatus available. Three of the chains that were CMV-associated were confirmed in vitro to be specific for CMV antigens. When a later analysis was performed, an Asian-associated ancestry cluster reportedly had fewer N-insertions than the roughly 700-donor mean.

This sequence was found in a boy younger than 10 in good health and CMV-seronegative. Sequences were obtained from PBMCs. The chain uses TRBV6-1 and TRBJ2-7; no clear D gene. The CDR3 DNA sequence: TGTGCCAGCAGTCTCAAGCAAGACAAGCCCTACGAGCAGTACTTC. It codes for CASSLKQDKPYEQYF.